This T cell receptor beta chain was identified during a study of cytomegalovirus exposure and HLA in healthy donors. Findings and limits, study-wide: In a later analysis, 16,951 TCR beta sequences were associated with HLA alleles at 0.05 false discovery rate.

A note on this clone: Its antigen is as yet unknown. Sequence at one end of the junction differs from germline and may be a read error.

The CDR3 spans 17 residues. CDR1 and CDR2 (germline): SSHAT, FNYEAQ (reference sequence). Amplification used 60 Vbeta primers and 13 Jbeta primers. Sequencing was performed with immunoSEQ multiplex PCR; in TCRdb, only in-frame clones are kept and a portion is missing. The data show fewer than 250,000 clones, about 70% seen once. The source is a woman aged 25-40 years in good health and CMV-seronegative. The sequenced material came from PBMCs. The genes are TRBV7-7 and TRBJ2-1; TRBD2 agrees at 8 bases. For the CDR3, the DNA is TGTGCTAGCAGCTCCATCCTTAGCGGGAACCACCGGGGTGAGCAGTTCTTC. Translating gives CASSSILSGNHRGEQFF.